The 27 T cell receptor beta chains below all came from one sample that was sequenced in a study of T-cell memory formation after mild COVID-19. One entry per CDR3 protein, called by TCRdb with MiXCR from the 5' RACE reads. The repertoire has fewer than 700,000 distinct CDR3 sequences, less than 25% of them found once; the top ten carry 8.4%. The sequencing input was PBMCs or a T cell subset sorted from them (not recorded which). The source is an adult woman who had mild COVID-19 (a few samples of this study predate the infection). Cell type and time point are not known.

V and J are TRBV4-1 and TRBJ1-1; D perhaps matches TRBD1 (5 bases). From germline, CDR1 is MGHRA and CDR2 YSYEKL. The length of the CDR3 is 15 residues. Between the trimmed V and J ends, which lost 1 base and 2 bases, there was a span of 11 bases. CDR3 DNA sequence: TGCGCCAGCAGCCAAGTTGGGCAGGGTAACACTGAAGCTTTCTTT. Translation gives CASSQVGQGNTEAFF.

The V and J genes are TRBV12-3 or TRBV12-4 and TRBJ1-2; D gene uncertain. The CDR3 covers 14 residues. The V gene lost 6 bases and the J gene lost 8 bases, with 19 bases spanning the gap. The CDR3 protein is CASRTGGSPGGYTF. CDR3 coding DNA: TGTGCCAGCAGGACGGGTGGTAGCCCTGGGGGCTACACCTTC.

A few counts support this clonotype. CDR3 residues: CASSQDGGSRETQYF. DNA for the CDR3: TGCGCCAGCAGCCAAGATGGTGGCAGCCGAGAGACCCAGTACTTC. V is TRBV4-3 and J is TRBJ2-5, with D uncertain. V lost 0 bases to trimming and J lost 4 bases, with 12 bases between them. The CDR3 is 15 amino acids. Germline CDR1 LGHNA, CDR2 YSLEER.

The table lists this clonotype with a few counts. The chain has TRBV19 and TRBJ1-2; no clear D. Germline CDR1 LNHDA, CDR2 SQIVND (reference sequence). There are 13 residues in the CDR3. V lost 7 bases and J lost 7, with 16 bases in between. CDR3 in DNA: TGTGCCAGTAATCCAAGGGTTCTCTTTGGCTACACCTTC. It codes for CASNPRVLFGYTF.

This clonotype was picked up a small number of times. The chain combines TRBV28 with TRBJ1-1; no definite D call. Trimming removed 5 bases at V and 4 bases at J, with 17 bases between. CDR1 and CDR2 from the germline V gene are MDHEN and SYDVKM. The CDR3 extends over 15 amino acids. The CDR3 bases are TGTGCCAGCAGTCCTATTGACGGGTTGAGCACTGAAGCTTTCTTT. This translates into CASSPIDGLSTEAFF.

The V gene is TRBV6-5, the J gene TRBJ1-5; unclear D gene. The CDR3 runs to 14 residues. Germline CDR1 is MNHEY and CDR2 is SVGAGI. With 10 bases removed from V and 2 bases from J, the gap between germline ends came to 15 bases. DNA for the CDR3: TGTGCCACCAAGGGAGTATCGGGCAATCAGCCCCAGCATTTT. Translated: CATKGVSGNQPQHF.

This clonotype occurred many times. The rearrangement links TRBV7-8 to TRBJ2-7, with 12 bases lining up with TRBD2. Germline-derived CDR1 and CDR2 are SGHVS and FQNEAQ. Unmatched junction bases numbered 5, after V lost 0 bases and J lost 2 bases. The CDR3 sequence is 17 residues long. The DNA of the CDR3 is TGTGCCAGCAGCTTAGCGACTAGCGGGAGTTCTCCCTACGAGCAGTACTTC. Translated, it gives CASSLATSGSSPYEQYF.

This chain uses TRBV19 with TRBJ1-5; D gene uncertain. Germline CDR1 reads LNHDA; CDR2 reads SQIVND (reference sequence). Deletions cut 8 bases from V and 0 bases from J, with 11 bases between. CDR3 size: 14 residues. CDR3 region: CASGLGYSNQPQHF. The CDR3 bases are TGTGCCAGTGGTTTGGGTTATAGCAATCAGCCCCAGCATTTT.

The rearrangement links TRBV12-3 or TRBV12-4 to TRBJ2-5; 11 nucleotides agree with TRBD2. V was pared by 1 base and J by 6 bases, with 10 bases of the junction left unmatched. This CDR3 region has 17 residues. The chain's CDR3 is CASSLGTSGSIVKTQYF. The CDR3 DNA sequence: TGTGCCAGCAGTTTAGGTACTAGCGGGAGCATCGTAAAGACCCAGTACTTC.

V usage is TRBV29-1 and J usage is TRBJ2-1; tentative D call: TRBD1 (6 bases). Germline-derived CDR1 and CDR2 are SQVTM and ANQGSEA. Deletions cut 5 bases from V and 4 bases from J, with 12 bases between. This CDR3 has 13 residues. CDR3 in amino acids: CSVLRDTYNEQFF. The CDR3 bases are TGCAGCGTTCTCCGGGACACATACAATGAGCAGTTCTTC.

Only a few counts were recorded for this clonotype. This rearrangement joins TRBV7-2 to TRBJ1-3; D remains ambiguous. CDR3 length: 11 residues. The V gene lost 6 bases and the J gene lost 4 bases, with 4 bases spanning the gap. Germline V gene data show CDR1 as SGHTA and CDR2 as FQGNSA. CDR3 nucleotides: TGTGCCAGCAGGCTGGGAAACACCATATATTTT. The encoded protein is CASRLGNTIYF.

V usage is TRBV20-1 and J usage is TRBJ2-7, with D hard to call. Trimming pared 1 base from V and 3 bases from J, leaving 4 bases between. The CDR3 extends over 11 amino acids. In germline, CDR1 is DFQATT, CDR2 SNEGSKA (reference sequence). CDR3 amino acids: CSARGNYEQYF. CDR3 nucleotides: TGCAGTGCTAGAGGGAACTACGAGCAGTACTTC.

The chain joins TRBV20-1 to TRBJ2-3, with TRBD2 identical over 7 bases. This CDR3 comprises 13 residues. Unmatched junction bases numbered 7, after V lost 5 bases and J lost 5 bases. Germline values: CDR1 DFQATT, CDR2 SNEGSKA (reference sequence). CDR3 sequence reads: CSAGTGGIDTQYF. The CDR3 DNA reads TGCAGTGCTGGTACCGGGGGGATAGATACGCAGTATTTT.

This chain connects TRBV4-2 to TRBJ1-2; no definite D call. There are 14 residues in the CDR3. The V end was cut by 7 bases, the J end by 4 bases, with 16 bases between. Germline V gene data show CDR1 as LGHNA and CDR2 as YNFKEQ. The CDR3 DNA is TGTGCCAGCACGTTTCAGGATGAGGGCTATGGCTACACCTTC. Translating gives CASTFQDEGYGYTF.

This chain connects TRBV14 to TRBJ1-1, with unresolved D. V lost 5 bases and J lost 3, with 10 bases in between. The CDR3 loop spans 13 amino acids. CDR1 is SGHDN and CDR2 is FVKESK in the germline V gene. DNA for the CDR3: TGTGCCAGCAGCGCATTTATCGACACTGAAGCTTTCTTT. Translation gives CASSAFIDTEAFF.

The CDR3 sequence is CASSLATGREQFF. The CDR3 DNA follows: TGTGCCAGCAGCTTAGCTACGGGACGCGAGCAGTTCTTC. The genes are TRBV7-6 and TRBJ2-1; D possibly uses TRBD1 or TRBD2 (5 bases each). The CDR3 is 13 residues long. Trimming pared 0 bases from V and 10 bases from J, leaving 10 bases between. Looked up from germline, CDR1 is SGHVS and CDR2 is FNYEAQ.

Only a few counts were recorded for this clonotype. The rearrangement joins TRBV4-3 to TRBJ1-2; 11 bases align to TRBD1. The CDR3 spans 15 residues. The germline V gene encodes CDR1 LGHNA and CDR2 YSLEER. V was clipped by 3 bases and J by 4 bases; unmatched bases: 4. CDR3 in DNA: TGCGCCAGCAGCCACGGACAGGGGGCAATCTATGGCTACACCTTC. It codes for CASSHGQGAIYGYTF.

This chain connects TRBV3-1 to TRBJ2-7; the D is unclear. The CDR3 length is 14 residues. Germline V lookup: CDR1 LGHDT, CDR2 YNNKEL (reference sequence). V was pared by 0 bases and J by 3 bases, with 9 bases between. The CDR3 is CASSQDLSDYEQYF. The CDR3 nucleotides are TGTGCCAGCAGCCAAGATCTTTCTGACTACGAGCAGTACTTC.

In its sample, this clonotype was seen a few times. The genes are TRBV7-8 and TRBJ2-7; 13 bases fit TRBD2. CDR3 size: 15 residues. Germline lookup yields CDR1 SGHVS and CDR2 FQNEAQ. With 5 bases clipped from V and 2 bases from J, the junction kept 3 bases outside the gene matches. CDR3: CASSIGTSGAYEQYF. CDR3 sequence (DNA): TGTGCCAGCAGCATTGGGACTAGCGGGGCCTACGAGCAGTACTTC.

This clonotype was picked up many times. This chain connects TRBV7-9 to TRBJ1-2; a weak D match, TRBD1 (5 bases). The ends were cut back, 6 bases at V and 8 bases at J, with 13 bases in the middle. The CDR3 sequence is 12 residues long. Per the germline V gene, CDR1 is SEHNR and CDR2 is FQNEAQ (reference sequence). CDR3 loop: CASSSQGYGYTF. The CDR3 nucleotides are TGTGCCAGCAGTTCGCAGGGTTACGGCTACACCTTC. Based on the CDR3 plus reference TRBV7-9 and TRBJ1-2, the full variable domain is DTGVSQNPRHKITKRGQNVTFRCDPISEHNRLYWYRQTLGQGPEFLTYFQNEAQLEKSRLLSDRFSAERPKGSFSTLEIQRTEQGDSAMYLCASSSQGYGYTFGSGTRLTVV.

The rearrangement links TRBV7-9 to TRBJ1-5, with 10 bases identical to TRBD1. After removal of 5 bases from V and 6 bases from J, the junction contained 10 bases not matched to a gene. The CDR3 spans 16 residues. Germline values: CDR1 SEHNR, CDR2 FQNEAQ (reference sequence). The DNA for the CDR3 is TGTGCCAGCAGCATGATCGGGACAGGGGAGGGTCAGCCCCAGCATTTT. This sequence encodes CASSMIGTGEGQPQHF.

This clonotype was seen at least ten times. The rearrangement links TRBV18 to TRBJ2-6; D is uncertain. The germline gives CDR1 KGHSH, CDR2 LQKENI. Trimming cost V 2 bases and J 1 base, with 3 bases left between them. There are 14 residues in the CDR3. DNA for the CDR3: TGTGCCAGCTCACCAGGATCTGGGGCCAACGTCCTGACTTTC. This encodes CASSPGSGANVLTF.

In this sample, this clonotype turned up a few times. The rearrangement links TRBV5-4 to TRBJ1-1; 7 nucleotides line up with TRBD1. The V gene's germline CDR1 is SGHNT and CDR2 YYREEE (reference sequence). J lost 0 bases, V lost 3 bases, and 8 bases had no gene match. The CDR3 covers 16 residues. DNA of the CDR3: TGTGCCAGCAGCTACAATATGGACAGGATGAACACTGAAGCTTTCTTT. Protein product: CASSYNMDRMNTEAFF.

This clonotype has just a few counts. The chain joins TRBV27 to TRBJ1-1; weak D call: TRBD1 (5 bases). V lost 6 bases and J lost 6, with 20 bases in between. The CDR3 is 15 residues long. Germline-derived CDR1 and CDR2 are MNHEY and SMNVEV (reference sequence). CDR3 residues: CASRVYGGPNAEAFF. The CDR3 DNA sequence: TGTGCCAGCAGAGTTTATGGGGGTCCCAATGCTGAAGCTTTCTTT.

This clonotype was counted a few times. The chain is built from TRBV12-3 or TRBV12-4 and TRBJ2-7; D is possibly TRBD1 or TRBD2 (6 bases each). There are 14 residues in the CDR3. V lost 6 bases and J lost 7, with 19 bases in between. The CDR3 sequence is CASRRGAGHREQYF. Written as DNA, the CDR3 is TGTGCCAGCAGGAGGGGGGCGGGGCACCGGGAGCAGTACTTC.

This chain connects TRBV5-6 to TRBJ1-2; perhaps TRBD1 as D (5 bases). Trimming left V 6 bases short and J 7 bases short, with 19 bases between. Per the germline V gene, CDR1 is SGHDT and CDR2 is YYEEEE. The CDR3 is 14 amino acids. This chain's CDR3 is CASTRLGEQRGYTF. The CDR3 coding sequence is TGTGCCAGCACCCGATTGGGGGAGCAGCGTGGCTACACCTTC.

V is TRBV2 and J is TRBJ1-1; 9 positions match TRBD1. Trimming removed 1 base from V and 5 bases from J; junction bases left unmatched: 8. The germline V gene encodes CDR1 SNHLY and CDR2 FYNNEI. The CDR3 totals 16 residues. In DNA form, the CDR3 reads TGTGCCAGCAGTGAAGGCTCCGGGACAGGGAGGACTGAAGCTTTCTTT. Its translation is CASSEGSGTGRTEAFF.